This T cell receptor beta chain comes out of a study of patients and donors after allogeneic stem cell transplantation. Each CDR3 protein is one row after TCRdb ran MiXCR on the RT-PCR reads. The data contain 150,000 to 200,000 distinct CDR3 sequences, approximately 41% of them seen just once; the ten biggest clones take up about 33%. This clonotype was seen only a few times. The V gene lost 1 base and the J gene lost 0 bases, with 13 bases spanning the gap. CDR3 size: 17 residues. Germline CDR1 MNHEY, CDR2 SMNVEV (reference sequence). V and J are TRBV27 and TRBJ1-3, with unresolved D. The TCR was taken from a human donor who was either an allogeneic HSCT recipient or a stem cell or donor lymphocyte infusion donor (not recorded which). It is not recorded whose cells these are; they may come from a transplant donor. Sequencing was done on a sample of blood, either unsorted or a sorted T cell fraction (not recorded which). CDR3 DNA sequence: TGTGCCAGCAGTTTATTCGGCGGCGGTTTCTCTGGAAACACCATATATTTT. Its protein product is CASSLFGGGFSGNTIYF.